This T cell receptor beta chain is drawn from a study of a mutant IDH1 vaccine in newly diagnosed glioma (dated by TCRdb to about 2021). Describing the broader study: Patients were given eight vaccinations, in weeks 1, 3, 5, 7, 11, 15, 19 and 23, which matched visits V03 through V10. Vaccination was initiated 4-6 weeks after radiotherapy alone, or concurrently with temozolomide cycles in the chemotherapy-containing groups. Of the 25 to 35 patients who were treated, 62.5% were male and 37.5% were female, and the mean age was about 40 years. Before enrollment, most patients had been given radiochemotherapy with temozolomide as standard therapy, while the rest had received either radiotherapy alone or temozolomide alone. Six visits were used for peripheral blood collection: V03 (baseline), V05, V07, V10, V12 and V13. Longitudinal TCRB deep sequencing was done for 25 treated patients, wherever samples were available for exploratory analyses.

Of note for this clone: Its antigen is still unknown. There are no base qualities to consult, and no much larger clone falls within one base.

Library creation used the immunoSEQ multiplex PCR assay. The hsTCRB Kit was used according to the manufacturer's protocol to amplify rearranged TCR beta chain sequences. Sequencing of TCRB libraries was carried out on an Illumina MiSeq. Per the original workflow: Demultiplexing, trimming and gene mapping were performed with the kit vendor's proprietary platform. Drawn from immuneACCESS, this table holds only the in-frame rearrangements with V and J called that TCRdb kept. Clones are partly lost; checked studies trace under half to an unresolved V gene and leave the rest unexplained. That table furnishes V, J and clone size, whereas the DNA furnished D and trimming. The sample yields some 120,000 clones; around 80% were counted once. The ten largest account for under 7% of the sample. In the paper's terms, the time point label means: week 11, during vaccination. Each vaccine dose, consisting of 300 ug of a 20-mer mutant IDH1 peptide in Montanide, was administered subcutaneously with topical imiquimod. The donors had newly diagnosed IDH1-mutant astrocytomas of WHO grade 3 or 4 that showed loss of nuclear ATRX. The samples were drawn from NOA16, a multicentre, single-arm, open-label phase I trial in Germany that tested a mutant IDH1 peptide vaccine in humans for the first time. Genomic DNA for TCRB sequencing was extracted from EDTA blood using the DNeasy Blood and Tissue Kit.

CDR1 and CDR2, looked up from the germline V gene, are SQVTM and ANQGSEA. V is cut by 3 bases and J by 0 bases, and the space between the germline ends is 6 bases. The CDR3 goes from the cysteine to the phenylalanine over 14 residues. The entry retains the CDR3 DNA only, 42 bases that are in frame from base 1. The paper's findings and limits, for the study overall: Selection of PBMC samples for TCRB deep sequencing was based on availability. Vaccine-induced immune responses across multiple MHC alleles were detected in around 92% of patients. The authors stated that sample limitations prevented analyses of patient blood samples from being reproduced. No apparent relationship was observed between pseudoprogression and alterations in the top peripheral T cell clonotypes detected by TCRB sequencing.

This chain joins TRBV29-1 to TRBJ2-6, and the D gene may be TRBD2, 5 bases matching. The origin of this receptor is a man in his forties or fifties with glioma. The sample in question was PBMCs, obtained from a glioma patient whose treatment included an IDH1 peptide vaccine. The CDR3 reads as follows: CSVEEDSGANVLTF. The bases are TGCAGCGTTGAGGAGGACTCTGGGGCCAACGTCCTGACTTTC.